The entry that follows covers one T cell receptor beta chain sequence. Its antigen is as yet unknown. The data belong to a study of cytomegalovirus exposure and HLA in healthy donors. Study background: Approximately 77 million unique TCRs from HLA-typed donors were held in an early release of data. Study-wide points: A later look showed TCR association rates differing by HLA locus, highest for DRB1 and lowest for HLA-C. Altogether, some 170 TCR beta chains were recorded as cytomegalovirus-associated. An Asian-associated ancestry cluster reportedly showed fewer N-insertions than the approximately 650-donor mean in a later analysis.

The PCR contained 60 Vbeta and 13 Jbeta primers. Libraries were prepared by immunoSEQ multiplex PCR; TCRdb keeps only in-frame clonotypes and omits some of them. The table lists 150,000 to 250,000 clones. This CDR3 region has 15 residues. Germline CDR1 and CDR2: SGHKS and YYEKEE (reference sequence). The V segment lost 5 bases and the J segment 5 bases; nucleotides outside the gene matches: 8. The genes are TRBV5-5 and TRBJ1-4, with 8 bases identical to TRBD1. The sequence came from a boy younger than 18 in good health and CMV-seronegative. Material: PBMCs. DNA of the CDR3: TGTGCCAGCAGTCCAATAGACAGGGGAAATGAAAAACTGTTTTTT. Encoded protein: CASSPIDRGNEKLFF.